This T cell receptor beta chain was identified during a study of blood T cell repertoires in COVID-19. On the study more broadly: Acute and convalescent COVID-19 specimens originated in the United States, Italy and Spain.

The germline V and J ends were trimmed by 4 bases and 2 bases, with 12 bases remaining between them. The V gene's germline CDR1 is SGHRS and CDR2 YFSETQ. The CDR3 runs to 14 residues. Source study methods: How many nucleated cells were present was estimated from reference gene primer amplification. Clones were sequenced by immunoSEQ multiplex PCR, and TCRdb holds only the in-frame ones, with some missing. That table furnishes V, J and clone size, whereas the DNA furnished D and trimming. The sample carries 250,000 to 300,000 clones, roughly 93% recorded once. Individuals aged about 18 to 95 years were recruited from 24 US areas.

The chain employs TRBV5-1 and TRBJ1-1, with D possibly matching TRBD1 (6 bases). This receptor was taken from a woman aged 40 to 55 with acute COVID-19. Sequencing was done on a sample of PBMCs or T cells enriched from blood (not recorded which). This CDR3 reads CASSPAGTNTEAFF. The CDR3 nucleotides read TGCGCCAGCAGCCCCGCAGGGACAAACACTGAAGCTTTCTTT.